This is a list of T cell receptor beta chains from one sample in a study of blood T cell repertoires in COVID-19. Here immunoSEQ multiplex PCR was the method, and the copy in TCRdb shows in-frame clones only, minus some. The table records about 200,000 clones, roughly 90% of them present only once. The sequencing input was PBMCs or T cells enriched from blood (not recorded which). The receptors shown here come from a woman between 18 and 30 years old who had recovered from COVID-19. Both conserved end residues are part of each CDR3. A D gene is named only where the DNA matches it firmly. Size is stated for part of the rows, as once, few or many counts, or as a class when the clone is expanded.

CDR3 DNA: TGTGCCAGCAGCCCCGGGACTAGCGGGGGACAAACAGATACGCAGTATTTT
CDR3 protein: CASSPGTSGGQTDTQYF
CDR3 length: 17
clone size: .
V gene: TRBV9
J gene: TRBJ2-3
D gene: TRBD2

CDR3 DNA: TGTGCCAGCAGCCGGGACAGTTTTTCGAACGAGCAGTACTTC
CDR3 protein: CASSRDSFSNEQYF
CDR3 length: 14
clone size: .
V gene: TRBV5-5
J gene: TRBJ2-7
D gene: TRBD1

CDR3 DNA: TGTGCCTGGAGTTTGGGGGGGAAGGAAAAACTGTTTTTT
CDR3 protein: CAWSLGGKEKLFF
CDR3 length: 13
clone size: .
V gene: TRBV30
J gene: TRBJ1-4
D gene: .

CDR3 DNA: TGTGCCAGCAGTCTGTCGGGGGGGGATCAGCCCCAGCATTTT
CDR3 protein: CASSLSGGDQPQHF
CDR3 length: 14
clone size: .
V gene: TRBV7-9
J gene: TRBJ1-5
D gene: .

CDR3 DNA: TGTGCCAGCAGCCATCGGGATGAGCAGTACTTC
CDR3 protein: CASSHRDEQYF
CDR3 length: 11
clone size: .
V gene: TRBV3-1/TRBV3-2
J gene: TRBJ2-7
D gene: .

CDR3 DNA: TGTGCCATCAGCCCGACTCTCGAGCTTGGCTACACCTTC
CDR3 protein: CAISPTLELGYTF
CDR3 length: 13
clone size: .
V gene: TRBV10-3
J gene: TRBJ1-2
D gene: .

CDR3 DNA: TGTGCCACCAGTGAGCGGGACAGGGCCACAGATACGCAGTATTTT
CDR3 protein: CATSERDRATDTQYF
CDR3 length: 15
clone size: .
V gene: TRBV24-1
J gene: TRBJ2-3
D gene: TRBD1

CDR3 DNA: TGTGCCAGCAGACACACACAGGGGAGTAATGAAAAACTGTTTTTT
CDR3 protein: CASRHTQGSNEKLFF
CDR3 length: 15
clone size: .
V gene: TRBV6-5
J gene: TRBJ1-4
D gene: TRBD1

CDR3 DNA: TGTGCCAGCAGCTTACGGACTTATGGCTACACCTTC
CDR3 protein: CASSLRTYGYTF
CDR3 length: 12
clone size: once
V gene: TRBV7-8
J gene: TRBJ1-2
D gene: .

CDR3 DNA: TGTGCCAGTAGTATTGGAGGGTGGAACGAGCAGTACTTC
CDR3 protein: CASSIGGWNEQYF
CDR3 length: 13
clone size: .
V gene: TRBV19
J gene: TRBJ2-7
D gene: .

CDR3 DNA: TGTGCCAGCAGTATGCTGGGGGCAGAAGAGACCCAGTACTTC
CDR3 protein: CASSMLGAEETQYF
CDR3 length: 14
clone size: .
V gene: TRBV27
J gene: TRBJ2-5
D gene: .

CDR3 DNA: TGTGCCAGCAGTCTGACAGGGGCAGGGGATGAGCAGTTCTTC
CDR3 protein: CASSLTGAGDEQFF
CDR3 length: 14
clone size: .
V gene: TRBV28
J gene: TRBJ2-1
D gene: TRBD1

CDR3 DNA: TGTGCCAGCAGCCAAGAGGGGGCGGGAGATACGCAGTATTTT
CDR3 protein: CASSQEGAGDTQYF
CDR3 length: 14
clone size: .
V gene: TRBV4-2
J gene: TRBJ2-3
D gene: .

CDR3 DNA: TGTGCCAGCAGCTTGACAGAGAGTAAGCAGTACTTC
CDR3 protein: CASSLTESKQYF
CDR3 length: 12
clone size: .
V gene: TRBV5-6
J gene: TRBJ2-7
D gene: .

CDR3 DNA: TGCAGCGTGCCCGACTTAGGGGGACATGGCTACACCTTC
CDR3 protein: CSVPDLGGHGYTF
CDR3 length: 13
clone size: .
V gene: TRBV29-1
J gene: TRBJ1-2
D gene: .

CDR3 DNA: TGTGCCAGCAGTGACTCGAGCCAGGGGGCGGATGGCTACACCTTC
CDR3 protein: CASSDSSQGADGYTF
CDR3 length: 15
clone size: .
V gene: TRBV6-4
J gene: TRBJ1-2
D gene: TRBD1

CDR3 DNA: TGTGCCAGCAGTTTATCCGGTCGTTCACCCCTCCACTTT
CDR3 protein: CASSLSGRSPLHF
CDR3 length: 13
clone size: .
V gene: TRBV28
J gene: TRBJ1-6
D gene: .

CDR3 DNA: TGTGCCAGCAGCCGGGGGACAGGATACTCCTACGAGCAGTACTTC
CDR3 protein: CASSRGTGYSYEQYF
CDR3 length: 15
clone size: .
V gene: TRBV11-3
J gene: TRBJ2-7
D gene: TRBD1

CDR3 DNA: TGTGCCAGCAGCCTAAACGGGGAGGGATTCGAGCCCCAGCATTTT
CDR3 protein: CASSLNGEGFEPQHF
CDR3 length: 15
clone size: .
V gene: TRBV11-2
J gene: TRBJ1-5
D gene: .

CDR3 DNA: TGTGCCAGCAGCCAAGCCCATAATGCGGGGGCCTACGAGCAGTACTTC
CDR3 protein: CASSQAHNAGAYEQYF
CDR3 length: 16
clone size: once
V gene: TRBV3-1/TRBV3-2
J gene: TRBJ2-7
D gene: TRBD2

CDR3 DNA: TGCGCCAGCAGCTTGGAACAGGGGGCCTCCCTAAATAATTCACCCCTCCACTTT
CDR3 protein: CASSLEQGASLNNSPLHF
CDR3 length: 18
clone size: .
V gene: TRBV5-1
J gene: TRBJ1-6
D gene: TRBD1

CDR3 DNA: TGTGCCAGTAAAGGACAGAACGGGGCCCAGGTCCCCCAAGAGACCCAGTACTTC
CDR3 protein: CASKGQNGAQVPQETQYF
CDR3 length: 18
clone size: once
V gene: TRBV19
J gene: TRBJ2-5
D gene: .

CDR3 DNA: TGTGCCAGCAGTGAAGCAACAGGGGGCACCCCCCAAAAGGCTTTCTTT
CDR3 protein: CASSEATGGTPQKAFF
CDR3 length: 16
clone size: few
V gene: TRBV6-1
J gene: TRBJ1-1
D gene: TRBD1

CDR3 DNA: TGCGCCAGCAGCTTGGAACGGGGACTTAATGAAAAACTGTTTTTT
CDR3 protein: CASSLERGLNEKLFF
CDR3 length: 15
clone size: few
V gene: TRBV5-1
J gene: TRBJ1-4
D gene: .

CDR3 DNA: TGCGCCAGCAGAGAGGGACCGAGTCGGGGGTACAATGAGCAGTTCTTC
CDR3 protein: CASREGPSRGYNEQFF
CDR3 length: 16
clone size: .
V gene: TRBV10-2
J gene: TRBJ2-1
D gene: .

CDR3 DNA: TGTGCCAGCAGTTACGCTGGGGACAGGGGCAATGAGCAGTTCTTC
CDR3 protein: CASSYAGDRGNEQFF
CDR3 length: 15
clone size: .
V gene: TRBV6-5
J gene: TRBJ2-1
D gene: TRBD1

CDR3 DNA: TGTGCCATCAGTGACAGCGGGGGAGCAGACATTCAGTACTTC
CDR3 protein: CAISDSGGADIQYF
CDR3 length: 14
clone size: .
V gene: TRBV10-3
J gene: TRBJ2-4
D gene: TRBD2

CDR3 DNA: TGTGCCAGCAGTCCACTAGAACCAACTGAAGCTTTCTTT
CDR3 protein: CASSPLEPTEAFF
CDR3 length: 13
clone size: .
V gene: TRBV28
J gene: TRBJ1-1
D gene: .

CDR3 DNA: TGTGCCAGCAGCCTCGGGACAGCCTACAATGAGCAGTTCTTC
CDR3 protein: CASSLGTAYNEQFF
CDR3 length: 14
clone size: .
V gene: TRBV9
J gene: TRBJ2-1
D gene: TRBD1

CDR3 DNA: TGTGCCATCAGTGAGGCGAGGACCCGTACTTATCAACGAGGGGGCTACACCTTC
CDR3 protein: CAISEARTRTYQRGGYTF
CDR3 length: 18
clone size: .
V gene: TRBV10-3
J gene: TRBJ1-2
D gene: .

CDR3 DNA: TGTGCCAGCAGCTTGTCAGGGAATGAAAAACTGTTTTTT
CDR3 protein: CASSLSGNEKLFF
CDR3 length: 13
clone size: .
V gene: TRBV5-4
J gene: TRBJ1-4
D gene: .

CDR3 DNA: TGCGCCAGCAGCCAAGGAACCGGGGGGTCAACAGATACGCAGTATTTT
CDR3 protein: CASSQGTGGSTDTQYF
CDR3 length: 16
clone size: .
V gene: TRBV4-1
J gene: TRBJ2-3
D gene: TRBD2

CDR3 DNA: TGTGCCTGGAGTCATCCGGGACTAGCGGGACATGAGACCCAGTACTTC
CDR3 protein: CAWSHPGLAGHETQYF
CDR3 length: 16
clone size: .
V gene: TRBV30
J gene: TRBJ2-5
D gene: TRBD2

CDR3 DNA: TGCGCCAGCAGCCAAGAGTTTCTCGGGTCTGGGGCCAACGTCCTGACTTTC
CDR3 protein: CASSQEFLGSGANVLTF
CDR3 length: 17
clone size: .
V gene: TRBV4-1
J gene: TRBJ2-6
D gene: .

CDR3 DNA: TGTGCCAGCAGTTTTCCCCCCCCGCGGACAGGGAGTGATGGCTACACCTTC
CDR3 protein: CASSFPPPRTGSDGYTF
CDR3 length: 17
clone size: .
V gene: TRBV28
J gene: TRBJ1-2
D gene: TRBD1

CDR3 DNA: TGCGCCAGCAGCCAAGTAGGGGCACTTGGGGGCTCACCAACCACTGAAGCTTTCTTT
CDR3 protein: CASSQVGALGGSPTTEAFF
CDR3 length: 19
clone size: .
V gene: TRBV4-1
J gene: TRBJ1-1
D gene: .

CDR3 DNA: TGCGCCAGCAGCTACGCGGGGGCCATACAAGAGACCCAGTACTTC
CDR3 protein: CASSYAGAIQETQYF
CDR3 length: 15
clone size: .
V gene: TRBV4-1
J gene: TRBJ2-5
D gene: .

CDR3 DNA: TGCGCCAGCAGCTTGACGCGTTTCTACGAGCAGTACTTC
CDR3 protein: CASSLTRFYEQYF
CDR3 length: 13
clone size: .
V gene: TRBV5-1
J gene: TRBJ2-7
D gene: .

CDR3 DNA: TGTGCCAGCAGTGAAGTTGGCGGGGGGCAAGAAGCTTTCTTT
CDR3 protein: CASSEVGGGQEAFF
CDR3 length: 14
clone size: .
V gene: TRBV2
J gene: TRBJ1-1
D gene: .

CDR3 DNA: TGTGCCACCCGGAATGGGCTGTCTAATGAAAAACTGTTTTTT
CDR3 protein: CATRNGLSNEKLFF
CDR3 length: 14
clone size: .
V gene: TRBV6-5
J gene: TRBJ1-4
D gene: .

CDR3 DNA: TGTGCCATCAGTGAAGTCGGGGAAGGAAACACCATATATTTT
CDR3 protein: CAISEVGEGNTIYF
CDR3 length: 14
clone size: .
V gene: TRBV10-3
J gene: TRBJ1-3
D gene: .

CDR3 DNA: TGTGCCAGCAGCTCCCTAGGGGGTCTCCAATCCGGGACGGATTACGAGCAGTACTTC
CDR3 protein: CASSSLGGLQSGTDYEQYF
CDR3 length: 19
clone size: .
V gene: TRBV7-9
J gene: TRBJ2-7
D gene: .

CDR3 DNA: TGTGCCAGCAGTTACTCCGGAGACCTCAATCAGCCCCAGCATTTT
CDR3 protein: CASSYSGDLNQPQHF
CDR3 length: 15
clone size: few
V gene: TRBV6-5
J gene: TRBJ1-5
D gene: .

CDR3 DNA: TGTGCCAGCAGGGACCGGGGTAAGGGCGAGCAGTACTTC
CDR3 protein: CASRDRGKGEQYF
CDR3 length: 13
clone size: .
V gene: TRBV6-5
J gene: TRBJ2-7
D gene: .